A selection of T cell receptor beta chains follows, all from one sample in a study of regulatory T cells in long-lasting Graves disease. TCRdb analysed the multiplex PCR reads with MiXCR anew, one entry per CDR3 protein. There are around 250,000 distinct CDR3 sequences in the sample; approximately 18% occur only once, and around 15% lies in the top ten. This same sample was also taken into another study, of T cells in Graves' hyperthyroidism and ophthalmopathy.

Sequences were derived from peripheral blood mononuclear cells (PBMCs), sampled at new diagnosis, from a patient treated with antithyroid drugs. The receptors were gathered from a woman in her twenties or thirties with Graves disease. Each CDR3 is given with its conserved first and last residue. The order of the fields is CDR3 length, V gene, CDR3 protein.

>13|TRBV6-2/TRBV6-3
CASENRGGEKLFF
>15|TRBV7-9
CASSLGWGGDNEQFF
>16|TRBV7-9
CASRERFAGAYNEQFF
>16|TRBV20-1
CSASFGGGFSNYGYTF
>12|TRBV6-1
CASTQTAYGYTF
>14|TRBV29-1
CSVKRRRGQDTQYF
>14|TRBV7-9
CASSLEDRNYGYTF
>12|TRBV5-1
CASSVSDSPLHF
>13|TRBV11-1
CASSFSRGSIQYF
>12|TRBV18
CASSPLTGELFF
>13|TRBV5-1
CASSFGQGEKLFF
>14|TRBV12-3/TRBV12-4
CASSLDPGREKLFF
>18|TRBV3-1
CASSQELRRGGSYNEQFF
>15|TRBV2
CASRRGDSGSGKQFF
>14|TRBV11-2
CASSLGGRLQPQHF
>15|TRBV7-6
CASSQNHRDNTEAFF
>14|TRBV14
CASNAGQIRNEQYF
>16|TRBV9
CASSPRTGGGDYGYTF
>14|TRBV7-6
CASRTGTGANEQFF
>15|TRBV9
CASSGTATGNSPLHF
>14|TRBV12-3/TRBV12-4
CASSFTGGRETQYF
>15|TRBV5-1
CASSLYPGTNYGYTF
>14|TRBV6-5
CASSYSGQYYGYTF
>14|TRBV6-1
CASSEATGSGGYTF